The clone carrying this T cell receptor beta chain came up many times. The antigen is undetermined. CDR1 is ENHRY, CDR2 SYGVKD, per germline. The CDR3 totals 15 residues. The V gene lost 0 bases and the J gene lost 0 bases, with 7 bases spanning the gap. These data originate in a study of response to subunit inactivated influenza vaccine. Overall study results and limits: Few additional T cells are recruited per seasonal influenza vaccination, authors suggested.

TCRdb analysed the RT-PCR reads with MiXCR anew, one entry per CDR3 protein. This sample has approximately 680,000 distinct CDR3 sequences, with approximately 15% found just once. The chain is built from TRBV10-3 and TRBJ2-3; D is unresolved. The sequences come from PBMCs from blood, collected 12 days after vaccination. This clonotype was sampled from a man aged 50-60 years who received an inactivated influenza vaccine. Here the CDR3 reads CAISESYVSTDTQYF. The CDR3 DNA follows: TGTGCCATCAGTGAGTCCTACGTAAGCACAGATACGCAGTATTTT.